The 26 T cell receptor beta chains below were found in one sample sequenced in a study of CD8 T cells in ankylosing spondylitis. General observations from the study: One TCR beta motif, made up of roughly 8 highly homologous variants, appeared characteristic of ankylosing spondylitis blood.

For these receptors, no antigen is known. MiXCR was run by TCRdb on the 5' RACE reads, yielding one entry per CDR3 protein. Among almost 400,000 distinct CDR3 sequences listed, around 24% were seen once. Sequencing input: blood, either unsorted or a sorted T cell fraction (not recorded which). The receptors shown here come from a male donor with ankylosing spondylitis.

This clonotype was recorded a few times. The chain joins TRBV20-1 to TRBJ2-7; no definite D call. Germline V gene sequence: CDR1 DFQATT, CDR2 SNEGSKA (reference sequence). The CDR3 is 15 amino acids. V gave up 3 bases and J gave up 2 bases, with 17 bases separating them. The CDR3 DNA reads TGCAGTGCTAGTGCCCTAAGGACGGGCACCTACGAGCAGTACTTC. Its protein is CSASALRTGTYEQYF.

The J gene is TRBJ1-1, the V gene TRBV15; D is perhaps TRBD1 (5 bases). The CDR3 has 14 amino acids. With 1 base removed from V and 8 bases from J, the gap between germline ends came to 14 bases. In germline, CDR1 is LNHNV, CDR2 YYDKDF (reference sequence). CDR3 bases: TGTGCCACCAGCAGAGTCCGAGGGGTGGGGGAAGCTTTCTTT. This sequence encodes CATSRVRGVGEAFF. The full variable domain, its missing parts supplied by reference TRBV15 and TRBJ1-1, is DAMVIQNPRYQVTQFGKPVTLSCSQTLNHNVMYWYQQKSSQAPKLLFHYYDKDFNNEADTPDNFQSRRPNTSFCFLDIRSPGLGDTAMYLCATSRVRGVGEAFFGQGTRLTVV.

The V and J genes are TRBV7-9 and TRBJ2-2; D unresolved. This CDR3 has 13 residues. V was shortened by 5 bases and J by 7 bases, with 11 bases between the two germline ends. Germline lookup yields CDR1 SEHNR and CDR2 FQNEAQ (reference sequence). This chain's CDR3 is CASSTIGDGELFF. CDR3 sequence (DNA): TGTGCCAGCAGCACCATCGGTGACGGGGAGCTGTTTTTT.

This clonotype was counted at least ten times. The gene calls are TRBV20-1 and TRBJ2-5, with 12 bases that match TRBD1. CDR1 and CDR2 from the germline V gene are DFQATT and SNEGSKA (reference sequence). The CDR3 spans 16 residues. Losses at the gene ends were 3 bases for V and 2 bases for J; bases not matched to a gene: 7. The CDR3 DNA is TGCAGTGCTAGGGGAGGGACAGGGGGCTGGCAAGAGACCCAGTACTTC. Residues: CSARGGTGGWQETQYF.

In this sample, this clonotype turned up a few times. The genes are TRBV20-1 and TRBJ2-5; possible D gene TRBD2, 5 bases. Trimming pared 3 bases from V and 2 bases from J, leaving 13 bases between. Germline CDR1 and CDR2: DFQATT and SNEGSKA (reference sequence). This CDR3 is 14 amino acids long. The CDR3 DNA is TGCAGTGCTAGGGTACTAGAAGGGCAAGAGACCCAGTACTTC. Translation: CSARVLEGQETQYF.

The gene calls are TRBV27 and TRBJ2-1; 11 positions agree with TRBD1. The CDR3 is made up of 16 amino acids. Germline trimming cut 5 bases from V and 2 bases from J; bases unmatched to any gene: 5. The germline V gene encodes CDR1 MNHEY and CDR2 SMNVEV (reference sequence). The DNA of the CDR3 is TGTGCCAGCAGTCCCCGGACAGGGGGCGCCTACAATGAGCAGTTCTTC. Its protein is CASSPRTGGAYNEQFF.

In its sample, this clonotype was seen a few times. The chain uses TRBV21-1 and TRBJ2-1; the table calls TRBD2, which could not be checked here. TRBV21-1 is designated a pseudogene. The CDR3 has 13 residues. CDR3 residues: CASRNSGRNEQFF. The CDR3 DNA is TGTGCCAGCAGGAATAGCGGGAGGAATGAGCAGTTCTTC.

In its sample, this clonotype was seen a few times. The genes are TRBV2 and TRBJ2-7, with 7 bases aligning to TRBD1. Germline-derived CDR1 and CDR2 are SNHLY and FYNNEI. The CDR3 loop spans 13 amino acids. V lost 8 bases and J lost 2; bases outside the gene matches: 6. CDR3 coding DNA: TGTGCCAGCGGAAGACAGGGTCCCTACGAGCAGTACTTC. Residues: CASGRQGPYEQYF. The full variable domain, in which reference TRBV2 and TRBJ2-7 provide the parts outside the CDR3, is EPEVTQTPSHQVTQMGQEVILRCVPISNHLYFYWYRQILGQKVEFLVSFYNNEISEKSEIFDDQFSVERPDGSNFTLKIRSTKLEDSAMYFCASGRQGPYEQYFGPGTRLTVT.

The chain has TRBV7-2 and TRBJ2-3; D is perhaps TRBD2 (5 bases). CDR3 size: 15 residues. CDR1 is SGHTA, CDR2 FQGNSA, per germline. V was shortened by 1 base and J by 9 bases, with 17 bases between the two germline ends. The CDR3 region is CASSLVRAQAITQYF. The CDR3 DNA sequence: TGTGCCAGCAGCTTAGTGAGGGCCCAGGCGATCACGCAGTATTTT.

This clonotype was counted a few times. This chain's CDR3 is CASSSLQWGREASLFF. The DNA of the CDR3 is TGTGCCAGCAGCTCCCTTCAATGGGGCCGTGAGGCGAGTCTGTTTTTT. The chain is built from TRBV7-9 and TRBJ2-2; TRBD1 is a possible D gene (5 bases). V dropped 4 bases and J dropped 14 bases, with 26 bases sitting between them. Germline CDR1 SEHNR, CDR2 FQNEAQ (reference sequence). The CDR3 is 16 amino acids.

CDR3 residues: CASSLAEIAGNEQFF. The CDR3 DNA sequence: TGTGCCAGCAGCTTAGCGGAAATAGCTGGGAATGAGCAGTTCTTC. V is TRBV7-9 and J is TRBJ2-1; D is undetermined. The V gene lost 0 bases and the J gene lost 7 bases, with 13 bases spanning the gap. The CDR3 has 15 residues. Looked up from germline, CDR1 is SEHNR and CDR2 is FQNEAQ (reference sequence).

This clonotype came up a few times. This chain connects TRBV6-2 or TRBV6-3 to TRBJ1-4; D is undetermined. CDR1 is MNHEY, CDR2 SVGEGT, per germline. The CDR3 covers 15 residues. V was trimmed by 5 bases and J by 8 bases, leaving 18 bases between them. The CDR3 DNA reads TGTGCCAGCAGTACCGCTGTGGCTGTACGCGAAAAACTGTTTTTT. Translation: CASSTAVAVREKLFF.

The count of this clonotype is one. This sequence joins TRBV7-2 and TRBJ2-5, with unresolved D. CDR3 length: 14 amino acids. The V and J ends lost 4 bases and 7 bases respectively, with 16 bases between them. The V gene's germline CDR1 is SGHTA and CDR2 FQGNSA. The DNA for the CDR3 is TGTGCCAGCAGCTCCAAGACCCCATTTGGGACCCAGTACTTC. Translated, it gives CASSSKTPFGTQYF.

Only a few counts were recorded for this clonotype. The chain employs TRBV18 and TRBJ2-1, with D unresolved. Germline V gene data show CDR1 as KGHSH and CDR2 as LQKENI. The CDR3 is 14 residues long. Deletions cut 2 bases from V and 2 bases from J, with 7 bases between. The CDR3 is CASSPVLAYNEQFF. The CDR3 bases are TGTGCCAGCTCACCAGTCTTAGCCTACAATGAGCAGTTCTTC.

This clonotype came up a few times. CDR3 sequence: CATSVSRQREGQQSYNEQFF. Here the CDR3 DNA reads TGTGCCACCTCAGTGAGTCGGCAGCGGGAGGGCCAACAGTCCTACAATGAGCAGTTCTTC. V gene TRBV10-3 combines with J gene TRBJ2-1; 10 bases are a match to TRBD2. Germline-derived CDR1 and CDR2 are ENHRY and SYGVKD. The CDR3 has 20 residues. J gave up 1 base and V 10 bases, and 22 bases lay outside the gene matches.

The chain joins TRBV10-3 to TRBJ2-1; weak D call: TRBD2 (6 bases). Germline CDR1 reads ENHRY; CDR2 reads SYGVKD. This CDR3 region has 11 residues. V shed 9 bases and J shed 7 bases, with 10 bases lying between them. CDR3: CAMGSGNEQFF. As DNA, the CDR3 is TGTGCCATGGGCAGCGGGAATGAGCAGTTCTTC.

This clonotype was seen many times. The rearrangement uses TRBV20-1 and TRBJ1-1; possible D gene TRBD1, 6 bases. CDR1 DFQATT and CDR2 SNEGSKA come from the germline V gene (reference sequence). Trimming cost V 6 bases and J 0 bases, with 17 bases left between them. The CDR3 length is 15 residues. The chain's CDR3 is CSALRPPGVNTEAFF. The CDR3 nucleotides read TGCAGTGCCCTGAGACCCCCAGGGGTGAACACTGAAGCTTTCTTT.

The chain has TRBV5-6 and TRBJ1-6, with 11 bases that match TRBD1. The V gene's germline CDR1 is SGHDT and CDR2 YYEEEE. With V trimmed by 3 bases and J by 9 bases, 5 bases remained unmatched. The CDR3 is 15 residues long. The CDR3 here is CASSWGQGVVSPLHF. In DNA, the CDR3 is TGTGCCAGCAGCTGGGGACAGGGGGTTGTTTCACCCCTCCACTTT.

The chain is built from TRBV4-2 and TRBJ2-3; D possibly corresponds to TRBD1 (6 bases). CDR1 and CDR2 (germline): LGHNA, YNFKEQ. The CDR3 covers 17 residues. Trimming left V 3 bases short and J 0 bases short, with 16 bases between. CDR3 residues: CASSHRGSTLSTDTQYF. The CDR3 DNA follows: TGTGCCAGCAGCCACAGGGGAAGCACCCTAAGCACAGATACGCAGTATTTT.

This clonotype turned up a few times. One junction end does not reproduce the germline sequence, and a read error may be involved. The V gene is TRBV6-2 or TRBV6-3, the J gene TRBJ2-1; D is unclear. Germline-derived CDR1 and CDR2 are MNHEY and SVGEGT. The CDR3 is made up of 14 amino acids. In nucleotides, the CDR3 is TGTGCCAGCGGAAGGGTCGGCTCCTACAATGAGGAGTTCTTC. It codes for CASGRVGSYNEEFF.

This clonotype was counted only a few times. An end of the junction does not agree with germline; a read error may underlie this. The gene calls are TRBV7-9 and TRBJ1-3; TRBD1 might be the D (6 bases). The CDR3 is 14 residues long. Germline CDR1 reads SEHNR; CDR2 reads FQNEAQ (reference sequence). The CDR3 DNA reads as TGCGCCAGCAGCAAGACAGGCTCTGGAAACACCATATATTTT. Translation gives CASSKTGSGNTIYF. The whole variable domain, filled in from reference TRBV7-9 and TRBJ1-3, reads DTGVSQNPRHKITKRGQNVTFRCDPISEHNRLYWYRQTLGQGPEFLTYFQNEAQLEKSRLLSDRFSAERPKGSFSTLEIQRTEQGDSAMYLCASSKTGSGNTIYFGEGSWLTVV.

There are a few counts of this clonotype. This chain connects TRBV28 to TRBJ2-7, with 8 bases aligning to TRBD1. CDR3 length equals 17 residues. Germline values: CDR1 MDHEN, CDR2 SYDVKM. The ends lost 6 bases at V and 2 bases at J; junction bases unmatched: 15. The CDR3 spells CASSHAQGASQTYEQYF. The DNA for the CDR3 is TGTGCCAGCAGCCATGCTCAGGGGGCTAGCCAAACCTACGAGCAGTACTTC.

This clonotype was found a few times. The J gene is TRBJ2-7, the V gene TRBV11-3; no definite D call. Germline assignment: CDR1 SGHNT and CDR2 YENEEA. This CDR3 has 15 residues. The V end lost 5 bases, the J end lost 0 bases, and 14 bases lay between the germline ends. The CDR3 sequence: CASSPRFGNSYEQYF. The DNA for the CDR3 is TGTGCCAGCAGCCCTAGATTTGGGAACTCCTACGAGCAGTACTTC.

The chain carries TRBV25-1 and TRBJ2-7, with a weak D call TRBD1 (6 bases). The V and J ends lost 3 bases and 3 bases respectively, with 9 bases between them. Germline V CDR1 and CDR2: MGHDK, SYGVNS. CDR3 length equals 13 residues. CDR3 region: CASSDRDIYEQYF. CDR3 DNA sequence: TGTGCCAGCAGTGATCGGGACATCTACGAGCAGTACTTC.

This clonotype turned up a few times. This chain connects TRBV29-1 to TRBJ2-3, with TRBD2 matching over 8 bases. The trim removed 3 bases at V and 3 bases at J, leaving 8 bases unmatched. CDR3 length: 15 residues. CDR1 and CDR2 (germline): SQVTM, ANQGSEA. The chain's CDR3 is CSVDAGGSGTDTQYF. CDR3 DNA sequence: TGCAGCGTTGATGCGGGAGGCTCGGGGACAGATACGCAGTATTTT.

This clonotype was observed a few times. This chain links TRBV6-2 or TRBV6-3 with TRBJ2-1; D ambiguous. The ends were cut back, 1 base at V and 1 base at J, with 8 bases in the middle. The CDR3 sequence is 15 residues long. Germline assignment: CDR1 MNHEY and CDR2 SVGEGT. The CDR3 DNA is TGTGCCAGCAGTTACTTGGCGGATTCCTACAATGAGCAGTTCTTC. This gives the protein CASSYLADSYNEQFF.